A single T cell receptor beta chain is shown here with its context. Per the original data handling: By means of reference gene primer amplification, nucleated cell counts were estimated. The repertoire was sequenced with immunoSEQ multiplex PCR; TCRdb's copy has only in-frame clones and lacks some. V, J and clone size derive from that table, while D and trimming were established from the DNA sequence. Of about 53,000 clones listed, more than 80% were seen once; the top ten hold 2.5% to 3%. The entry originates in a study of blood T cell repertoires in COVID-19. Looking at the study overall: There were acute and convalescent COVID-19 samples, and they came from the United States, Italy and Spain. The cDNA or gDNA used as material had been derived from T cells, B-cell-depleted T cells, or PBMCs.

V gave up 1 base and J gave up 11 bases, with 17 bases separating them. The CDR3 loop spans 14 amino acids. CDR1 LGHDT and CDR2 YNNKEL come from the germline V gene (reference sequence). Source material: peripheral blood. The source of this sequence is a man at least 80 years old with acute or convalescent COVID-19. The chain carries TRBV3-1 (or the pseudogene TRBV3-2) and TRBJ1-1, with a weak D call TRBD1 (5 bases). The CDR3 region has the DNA TGTGCCAGCAGCCAAGTTCGCAGGGTTGGTGGGGCTTTCTTT. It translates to CASSQVRRVGGAFF.